What follows are 27 T cell receptor beta chains derived from one specimen sequenced in a study of CD8+CD57+ T cells in acquired aplastic anemia. The use of genomic DNA as template underpinned the TCR beta VDJ and CDR3 profiling. TCRdb processed the reads anew with MiXCR; each CDR3 protein has one entry. The sample yields some 180,000 distinct CDR3 sequences, around 45% seen once. What was sequenced was sorted CD4+, CD8+, or CD8+CD57+ T cells (not recorded which) from PBMCs. Source of these receptors: a human donor in good health.

The chain recombines TRBV5-1 with TRBJ2-3, with TRBD1 matching 11 bases. The junction had 3 bases not matched to a gene; V was cut back by 4 bases and J by 2 bases. This CDR3 comprises 15 residues. Germline V gene data show CDR1 as SGHRS and CDR2 as YFSETQ. The CDR3 sequence: CASSKGQGDTDTQYF. The CDR3 DNA reads as TGCGCCAGCAGCAAGGGACAGGGGGACACAGATACGCAGTATTTT.

There are many counts of this clonotype. The chain couples TRBV12-3 or TRBV12-4 to TRBJ2-1; D is perhaps TRBD1 (8 bases). V dropped 5 bases and J dropped 7 bases, with 18 bases sitting between them. The CDR3 has 15 amino acids. In DNA, the CDR3 is TGTGCCAGCAGTGCCGACAGGGGAGGGCGGAATGAGCAGTTCTTC. It specifies CASSADRGGRNEQFF.

This chain links TRBV20-1 with TRBJ2-5; the match to TRBD1 covers 8 bases. After removal of 6 bases from V and 5 bases from J, the junction contained 11 bases not matched to a gene. This CDR3 has 14 amino acids. From germline, CDR1 is DFQATT and CDR2 SNEGSKA (reference sequence). The CDR3 is CSARPDRERETQYF. The DNA of the CDR3 is TGCAGTGCGAGGCCGGACAGGGAACGGGAGACCCAGTACTTC.

This clonotype was seen more than once but under ten times. The chain's CDR3 is CASSITGTYGYTF. CDR3 DNA: TGTGCCAGTAGTATAACAGGGACCTATGGCTACACCTTC. The chain recombines TRBV19 with TRBJ1-2; weak D call: TRBD1 (6 bases). CDR3 length: 13 residues. Deletions cut 2 bases from V and 4 bases from J, with 8 bases between. Germline values: CDR1 LNHDA, CDR2 SQIVND (reference sequence).

In this sample, this clonotype turned up many times. This sequence joins TRBV7-9 and TRBJ2-2; no clear D. The CDR3 has 17 amino acids. Germline values: CDR1 SEHNR, CDR2 FQNEAQ (reference sequence). Trimming left V 3 bases short and J 1 base short, with 15 bases between. The CDR3: CASSFRLPKQNTGELFF. Here the CDR3 DNA reads TGTGCCAGCAGCTTTCGCCTGCCTAAACAGAACACCGGGGAGCTGTTTTTT.

The sample holds many counts of this clonotype. The V call is TRBV7-6, the J call TRBJ2-1; unclear D gene. CDR3 length: 14 amino acids. Per the germline V gene, CDR1 is SGHVS and CDR2 is FNYEAQ. V gave up 1 base and J gave up 8 bases, with 12 bases separating them. CDR3 DNA sequence: TGTGCCAGCAGCTTAGACCCCCTTGTCCATGAGCAGTTCTTC. It encodes CASSLDPLVHEQFF.

The chain recombines TRBV15 with TRBJ2-7; D gene ambiguous. CDR1 is LNHNV and CDR2 is YYDKDF in the germline V gene (reference sequence). The CDR3 loop spans 14 amino acids. V lost 0 bases and J lost 5, with 11 bases in between. CDR3 nucleotide sequence: TGTGCCACCAGCAGAGATTTTTTTCAGGACGAGCAGTACTTC. Amino acids: CATSRDFFQDEQYF. Full variable domain (outside the CDR3, taken from reference TRBV15 and TRBJ2-7): DAMVIQNPRYQVTQFGKPVTLSCSQTLNHNVMYWYQQKSSQAPKLLFHYYDKDFNNEADTPDNFQSRRPNTSFCFLDIRSPGLGDTAMYLCATSRDFFQDEQYFGPGTRLTVT.

Note on this clonotype: This may be a read error, as it is one base from a much larger clone. V gene TRBV11-2 combines with J gene TRBJ1-1; 8 bases map to TRBD1. J was trimmed by 8 bases and V by 5 bases; bases with no gene match: 10. Germline V gene sequence: CDR1 SGHAT, CDR2 FQNNGV. The CDR3 is made up of 14 amino acids. CDR3 nucleotide sequence: TGTGCCAGCAGCATCCGCGGACAGGGCCTCGAAGCTTTCTTT. Translated, it gives CASSIRGQGLEAFF. Looking up the rest from reference TRBV11-2 and TRBJ1-1 gives the full variable domain: EAGVAQSPRYKIIEKRQSVAFWCNPISGHATLYWYQQILGQGPKLLIQFQNNGVVDDSQLPKDRFSAERLKGVDSTLKIQPAKLEDSAVYLCASSIRGQGLEAFFGQGTRLTVV.

This clonotype was recorded a few times. The chain has TRBV18 and TRBJ2-5; no clear D. CDR1 and CDR2 (germline): KGHSH, LQKENI. Trimming pared 3 bases from V and 5 bases from J, leaving 13 bases between. CDR3 size: 14 residues. The CDR3 spells CASSPRAVSETQYF. The CDR3 DNA is TGTGCCAGCTCACCCCGTGCAGTTTCGGAGACCCAGTACTTC.

This clonotype was picked up many times. This chain connects TRBV29-1 to TRBJ2-1; 13 bases map to TRBD2. Germline CDR1 SQVTM, CDR2 ANQGSEA. V lost 5 bases, J lost 8 bases, and 12 bases stayed unmatched. The CDR3 runs to 16 residues. CDR3: CSVRGRTSGRSDEQFF. For the CDR3, the DNA is TGCAGCGTTCGGGGGCGGACTAGCGGGAGATCCGATGAGCAGTTCTTC.

This clonotype has ten or more counts. V usage is TRBV6-1 and J usage is TRBJ1-5, with 10 bases fitting TRBD1. The germline V gene encodes CDR1 MNHNS and CDR2 SASEGT. The trim removed 6 bases at V and 4 bases at J, leaving 3 bases unmatched. The CDR3 contains 14 residues. CDR3 bases: TGTGCCAGCAGCTCGGACAGGGGGAATCAGCCCCAGCATTTT. Translating gives CASSSDRGNQPQHF.

V is TRBV11-3 and J is TRBJ2-7, with 7 bases fitting TRBD2. The CDR3 is 15 amino acids. Germline V gene sequence: CDR1 SGHNT, CDR2 YENEEA. Unmatched junction bases numbered 10, after V lost 6 bases and J lost 2 bases. CDR3 sequence (DNA): TGTGCCAGCAGTTCTCTGCGGGGGTTCGCCTACGAGCAGTACTTC. Translation gives CASSSLRGFAYEQYF.

In its sample, this clonotype was seen many times. This chain uses TRBV19 with TRBJ2-3, with a weak D call TRBD2 (6 bases). V lost 8 bases to trimming and J lost 0 bases, with 12 bases between them. The CDR3 has 14 residues. Germline-derived CDR1 and CDR2 are LNHDA and SQIVND (reference sequence). Here the CDR3 DNA reads TGTGCCAGTGGTAGCGGAAAGAGCACAGATACGCAGTATTTT. Amino acid sequence: CASGSGKSTDTQYF.

This clonotype has a handful of counts. The chain is built from TRBV15 and TRBJ2-2, with D possibly matching TRBD1 (6 bases). CDR1 LNHNV and CDR2 YYDKDF come from the germline V gene (reference sequence). The length of the CDR3 is 16 residues. V lost 1 base and J lost 0, with 9 bases in between. CDR3 residues: CATSRGGQTNTGELFF. The CDR3 DNA follows: TGTGCCACCAGCAGAGGTGGACAGACGAACACCGGGGAGCTGTTTTTT.

The chain has TRBV2 and TRBJ1-1; TRBD1 might be the D (6 bases). Trimming left V 4 bases short and J 1 base short, with 10 bases between. From germline, CDR1 is SNHLY and CDR2 FYNNEI. This CDR3 spans 14 amino acids. The CDR3, as DNA: TGTGCCAGCAGTGTCCCGGACAGGAACACTGAAGCTTTCTTT. It encodes CASSVPDRNTEAFF.

This clonotype has ten or more counts. This chain joins TRBV19 and TRBJ2-2; 8 positions agree with TRBD1. This CDR3 has 15 amino acids. The germline CDR1 and CDR2 sequences are LNHDA and SQIVND (reference sequence). V lost 5 bases to trimming and J lost 4 bases; unmatched junction nucleotides: 6. CDR3 loop: CASSARDRPTGELFF. The CDR3 DNA is TGTGCCAGTAGTGCCCGGGACAGGCCCACCGGGGAGCTGTTTTTT.

This chain connects TRBV29-1 to TRBJ1-2, with 8 nucleotides matching TRBD1. Trimming took 4 bases from V and 3 from J; bases not matched to a gene: 7. Germline CDR1 is SQVTM and CDR2 is ANQGSEA. The CDR3 runs to 14 residues. CDR3 nucleotides: TGCAGCGTTGTTCTAACAGGGGGGGACTATGGCTACACCTTC. Its translation: CSVVLTGGDYGYTF.

V is TRBV27 and J is TRBJ2-2; perhaps TRBD2 as D (6 bases). This CDR3 is 16 amino acids long. CDR1 MNHEY and CDR2 SMNVEV come from the germline V gene (reference sequence). V was shortened by 5 bases and J by 7 bases, with 20 bases between the two germline ends. The CDR3 is CASSPLGGPRDGELFF. CDR3 nucleotides: TGTGCCAGCAGTCCTTTGGGGGGACCACGTGACGGGGAGCTGTTTTTT.

The genes are TRBV2 and TRBJ1-1; TRBD1 is a possible D gene (5 bases). The CDR3 contains 13 residues. Trimming stripped 8 bases from V and 6 bases from J, with 16 bases between. The germline V gene has CDR1 SNHLY and CDR2 FYNNEI. The CDR3 DNA reads as TGTGCCAGCCTCGGACAAATCCGTCCTGAAGCTTTCTTT. This encodes CASLGQIRPEAFF.

Only a few counts were recorded for this clonotype. The V and J genes are TRBV7-9 and TRBJ2-7; 7 bases align to TRBD1. CDR3 length: 12 amino acids. From germline, CDR1 is SEHNR and CDR2 FQNEAQ (reference sequence). The V gene end was trimmed by 5 bases and the J gene end by 2 bases; junction bases not matched to a gene: 0. The CDR3 sequence is CASSQGAYEQYF. The DNA for the CDR3 is TGTGCCAGCAGCCAGGGGGCCTACGAGCAGTACTTC.

This clonotype has a count of ten or more. This sequence joins TRBV24-1 and TRBJ2-3, with D perhaps matching TRBD1 or TRBD2 (6 bases each). Trimming removed 0 bases from V and 2 bases from J, with 11 bases in between. The CDR3 is 16 residues long. Germline V gene data show CDR1 as KGHDR and CDR2 as SFDVKD. In DNA, the CDR3 is TGTGCCACCAGTGATTTGCAGGGGACTCACACAGATACGCAGTATTTT. This codes for CATSDLQGTHTDTQYF.

This clonotype was counted between two and nine times. The chain carries TRBV24-1 and TRBJ1-2, with 8 bases lining up with TRBD1. Germline V gene lookup returns CDR1 KGHDR and CDR2 SFDVKD. This CDR3 contains 14 residues. The J segment lost 6 bases and the V segment lost 5 bases, leaving 7 bases of the junction unmatched. The CDR3 sequence: CATSGIQGVDGYTF. The CDR3 region has the DNA TGTGCCACCAGTGGTATACAGGGGGTGGATGGCTACACCTTC.

The chain has TRBV12-3 or TRBV12-4 and TRBJ1-1; D gene ambiguous. V lost 6 bases and J lost 1, with 9 bases in between. The CDR3 totals 13 residues. Here the CDR3 reads CASRPSQNTEAFF. For the CDR3, the DNA is TGTGCCAGCAGACCCTCACAGAACACTGAAGCTTTCTTT.

The gene calls are TRBV15 and TRBJ2-7; D not resolved. The DNA matches TRBJ2-1 better at its end, which makes the J call doubtful. The V gene's germline CDR1 is LNHNV and CDR2 YYDKDF (reference sequence). This CDR3 contains 13 residues. CDR3 nucleotide sequence: TGTGCCACCAGCAGTACGCCCGGGAATGAGCAGTTCTTC. This sequence encodes CATSSTPGNEQFF.

Concerning this clonotype: A much more abundant neighbour one base away suggests this may be a read error. The J gene is TRBJ2-1, the V gene TRBV6-1; D is unclear. The CDR3 is 16 amino acids. Germline CDR1 MNHNS, CDR2 SASEGT. V shed 6 bases and J shed 9 bases, with 24 bases lying between them. The CDR3 region is CASRPLLGPKGGEQFF. CDR3 nucleotide sequence: TGTGCCAGCAGACCTCTCCTTGGACCCAAGGGCGGTGAGCAGTTCTTC.

Many counts were recorded for this clonotype. This sequence joins TRBV5-1 and TRBJ1-6; 9 bases map to TRBD1. Germline trimming cut 3 bases from V and 9 bases from J; bases unmatched to any gene: 4. Germline V CDR1 and CDR2: SGHRS, YFSETQ. The CDR3 is made up of 14 amino acids. The CDR3 DNA is TGCGCCAGCAGCTATGGACAGGGGACTTCACCCCTCCACTTT. Protein: CASSYGQGTSPLHF.

The sample holds one count of this clonotype. This chain connects TRBV10-3 to TRBJ1-5, with D possibly being TRBD1 (5 bases). CDR3 length equals 15 residues. V was clipped by 4 bases and J by 4 bases, with 14 bases between them. Germline-derived CDR1 and CDR2 are ENHRY and SYGVKD. The CDR3 protein is CAISGGQRGNQPQHF. In DNA form, the CDR3 reads TGTGCCATCAGTGGCGGACAAAGGGGTAATCAGCCCCAGCATTTT.